Below, 11 T cell receptor beta chains from the same sample are listed, as sequenced in a study of cytomegalovirus exposure and HLA in healthy donors. 60 Vbeta and 13 Jbeta primers were used in PCR. The protocol was immunoSEQ multiplex PCR, while the TCRdb copy is restricted to in-frame clones and leaves out a portion. This repertoire shows around 140,000 clones, 80% found once; its top ten account for around 4.1%. Input material: PBMCs. The receptors derive from a man aged 40-50 years in good health and CMV-seronegative.

J is TRBJ1-1 and V is TRBV4-3; 8 nucleotides agree with TRBD1. Trimming at V came to 3 bases and at J to 6 bases, leaving 6 bases not matched to a gene. The CDR3 has 14 amino acids. Germline V gives CDR1 LGHNA, CDR2 YSLEER. CDR3 sequence: CASSQTLGQAEAFF. DNA for the CDR3: TGCGCCAGCAGCCAGACATTGGGACAGGCTGAAGCTTTCTTT.

The chain employs TRBV7-9 and TRBJ1-5, with 7 bases that match TRBD1. Germline CDR1 SEHNR, CDR2 FQNEAQ (reference sequence). The length of the CDR3 is 14 residues. V gave up 6 bases and J gave up 5 bases; unmatched junction bases: 7. Written as DNA, the CDR3 is TGTGCCAGCAGACGCCAGGGGGAGGATCAGCCCCAGCATTTT. This codes for CASRRQGEDQPQHF. The variable domain in full, with the rest retrieved from reference TRBV7-9 and TRBJ1-5, is DTGVSQNPRHKITKRGQNVTFRCDPISEHNRLYWYRQTLGQGPEFLTYFQNEAQLEKSRLLSDRFSAERPKGSFSTLEIQRTEQGDSAMYLCASRRQGEDQPQHFGDGTRLSIL.

This sequence joins TRBV6-4 and TRBJ2-2; D is ambiguous. Trimming took 6 bases from V and 2 from J, leaving 10 bases between them. CDR1 is MRHNA, CDR2 SNTAGT, per germline. This CDR3 contains 14 residues. The CDR3 coding sequence is TGTGCCAGCAGGGCCAATAAAAACACCGGGGAGCTGTTTTTT. Its protein product is CASRANKNTGELFF.

The rearrangement links TRBV6-5 to TRBJ2-5, with 8 bases that match TRBD2. This CDR3 region has 14 residues. Germline CDR1 and CDR2: MNHEY and SVGAGI. J lost 4 bases, V lost 1 base, and 2 bases had no gene match. Here the CDR3 reads CASSYFLAGETQYF. In nucleotides, the CDR3 is TGTGCCAGCAGTTACTTCCTAGCGGGAGAGACCCAGTACTTC.

The J gene is TRBJ1-1, the V gene TRBV11-2; no reliable D call. The V gene's germline CDR1 is SGHAT and CDR2 FQNNGV. The CDR3 spans 15 residues. V was cut by 8 bases and J by 5 bases, with 21 bases left in between. CDR3 in DNA: TGTGCCAGCCTTTACTCCGGGGTAGTGAGGACTGAAGCTTTCTTT. This sequence encodes CASLYSGVVRTEAFF.

The chain recombines TRBV7-3 with TRBJ2-6; 7 bases are shared with TRBD2. This CDR3 is 16 amino acids long. The ends lost 2 bases at V and 4 bases at J; junction bases unmatched: 5. The germline CDR1 and CDR2 sequences are SGHTA and FQGTGA. CDR3 sequence reads: CASSLGLGTGANVLTF. The CDR3 DNA is TGTGCCAGCAGCTTAGGACTAGGTACCGGGGCCAACGTCCTGACTTTC.

This clone was observed once. The V gene is TRBV4-1, the J gene TRBJ1-1, with 8 bases aligning to TRBD1. With 2 bases clipped from V and 7 bases from J, the junction kept 9 bases outside the gene matches. Germline V lookup: CDR1 MGHRA, CDR2 YSYEKL. This CDR3 region has 15 residues. The CDR3 here is CASSQPDREANEAFF. CDR3 bases: TGCGCCAGCAGCCAACCGGACAGGGAAGCAAATGAAGCTTTCTTT.

Regarding this clone: Different DNA sequences within this sample yield the same CDR3. The chain carries TRBV5-1 and TRBJ1-1; 7 bases align to TRBD1. Germline V CDR1 and CDR2: SGHRS, YFSETQ. V was clipped by 0 bases and J by 8 bases; unmatched bases: 7. The CDR3 spans 14 residues. CDR3 bases: TGCGCCAGCAGCTTGGGTCCGCGACAGGGCGAAGCTTTCTTT. Translating gives CASSLGPRQGEAFF.

The chain is built from TRBV19 and TRBJ2-7; no clear D. This CDR3 has 13 residues. The germline CDR1 and CDR2 sequences are LNHDA and SQIVND (reference sequence). V dropped 4 bases and J dropped 4 bases, with 11 bases sitting between them. Here the CDR3 reads CASSTTPGYEQYF. CDR3 nucleotides: TGTGCCAGTAGTACGACACCTGGTTACGAGCAGTACTTC.

This chain joins TRBV4-1 and TRBJ2-1, with 12 bases that match TRBD2. Trimming removed 4 bases from V and 8 bases from J; junction bases left unmatched: 9. The CDR3 is 16 residues long. Germline V gives CDR1 MGHRA, CDR2 YSYEKL. CDR3: CASSRRLAGVPDEQFF. The CDR3 region has the DNA TGCGCCAGCAGCCGCCGACTAGCGGGGGTCCCCGATGAGCAGTTCTTC.

The chain has TRBV5-1 and TRBJ2-2; 8 bases are a match to TRBD1. In germline, CDR1 is SGHRS, CDR2 YFSETQ. CDR3 size: 18 residues. V dropped 0 bases and J dropped 4; count of bases not matched to a gene: 11. The CDR3 DNA is TGCGCCAGCAGCTTGGTACCGCAGGGGGCGCGTAGCACCGGGGAGCTGTTTTTT. Its translation: CASSLVPQGARSTGELFF. The full variable domain, rest sourced from reference TRBV5-1 and TRBJ2-2, is KAGVTQTPRYLIKTRGQQVTLSCSPISGHRSVSWYQQTPGQGLQFLFEYFSETQRNKGNFPGRFSGRQFSNSRSEMNVSTLELGDSALYLCASSLVPQGARSTGELFFGEGSRLTVL.